The 26 T cell receptor beta chains below come from one sample, sequenced in a study of shared clonotypes between healthy human individuals. Sequencing was performed with immunoSEQ multiplex PCR; in TCRdb, only in-frame clones are kept and a portion is missing. The sample includes about 1.1 million clones, roughly 80% seen only once; the top ten take more than 0.85%. Material for sequencing was memory CD4+ T cells from PBMCs. Subset defined: CD45RA-negative fraction. Source of these receptors: a man younger than 30 in good health. Some clones in this sample may be carry-over from other donors' samples.

This chain connects TRBV11-1 to TRBJ2-7; 15 bases are a match to TRBD2. CDR3 length equals 16 residues. The germline gives CDR1 SGHAT, CDR2 FQDESV (reference sequence). The V and J ends lost 4 bases and 9 bases, in that order; junction bases with no gene match: 10. CDR3 bases: TGTGCCAGCAGCTACGGGACTAGCGGGAGGAAAGGAGGGCAGTACTTC. The encoded protein is CASSYGTSGRKGGQYF.

The chain's CDR3 is CASSFRTGRALYSGANVLTF. The CDR3 nucleotides are TGTGCCAGCAGTTTCAGAACAGGCAGGGCCCTTTACTCTGGGGCCAACGTCCTGACTTTC. The chain couples TRBV27 to TRBJ2-6, with a possible D match to TRBD1 (5 bases). The ends were cut back, 3 bases at V and 0 bases at J, with 21 bases in the middle. Germline V lookup: CDR1 MNHEY, CDR2 SMNVEV (reference sequence). The CDR3 totals 20 residues. The full variable domain, with the rest looked up from reference TRBV27 and TRBJ2-6, is EAQVTQNPRYLITVTGKKLTVTCSQNMNHEYMSWYRQDPGLGLRQIYYSMNVEVTDKGDVPEGYKVSRKEKRNFPLILESPSPNQTSLYFCASSFRTGRALYSGANVLTFGAGSRLTVL.

The chain is built from TRBV28 and TRBJ1-5; weak D call: TRBD1 (5 bases). The CDR3 has 12 residues. V was clipped by 11 bases and J by 3 bases, with 11 bases between them. CDR1 and CDR2 from the germline V gene are MDHEN and SYDVKM. The CDR3 coding sequence is TGTGCCGTCCGGGGGGTCAATCAGCCCCAGCATTTT. Translating it yields CAVRGVNQPQHF.

The rearrangement links TRBV9 to TRBJ2-1; the D is unclear. Trimming stripped 4 bases from V and 0 bases from J, with 11 bases between. Germline V CDR1 and CDR2: SGDLS, YYNGEE. The CDR3 runs to 15 residues. This CDR3 is CASSREASSYNEQFF. CDR3 sequence (DNA): TGTGCCAGCAGCAGAGAGGCCAGCTCCTACAATGAGCAGTTCTTC.

This clone occurred a few times. The CDR3 sequence is CASSIAFVGQGDTGELFF. Written as DNA, the CDR3 is TGTGCCAGTAGTATAGCGTTTGTCGGACAGGGTGATACCGGGGAGCTGTTTTTT. The V and J genes are TRBV19 and TRBJ2-2, with 8 bases lining up with TRBD1. The CDR3 consists of 18 residues. Germline V lookup: CDR1 LNHDA, CDR2 SQIVND (reference sequence). Trimming took 1 base from V and 5 from J; bases not matched to a gene: 12.

This chain uses TRBV5-6 with TRBJ2-7, with TRBD2 identical over 8 bases. Germline lookup yields CDR1 SGHDT and CDR2 YYEEEE. This CDR3 spans 15 amino acids. Losses at the gene ends were 7 bases for V and 3 bases for J; bases not matched to a gene: 12. The CDR3 loop is CASGSGPSGSYEQYF. DNA for the CDR3: TGTGCCAGCGGCTCCGGTCCGAGCGGGAGCTACGAGCAGTACTTC.

The chain joins TRBV2 to TRBJ1-4, with D possibly TRBD1 on 6 matching bases. Germline loops: CDR1 SNHLY, CDR2 FYNNEI. This CDR3 has 15 residues. The V end lost 6 bases, the J end lost 8 bases, and 19 bases lay between the germline ends. The CDR3 region has the DNA TGTGCCAGCAGCGAGACTGGGACACCTGGGGAAAAACTGTTTTTT. It encodes CASSETGTPGEKLFF.

The chain combines TRBV7-2 with TRBJ2-1, with 9 bases aligning to TRBD2. Germline CDR1 is SGHTA and CDR2 is FQGNSA. The CDR3 covers 15 residues. Losses at the gene ends were 4 bases for V and 2 bases for J; bases not matched to a gene: 3. CDR3 region: CASSWREGAYNEQFF. CDR3 DNA: TGTGCCAGCAGCTGGCGGGAGGGGGCCTACAATGAGCAGTTCTTC.

This chain connects TRBV7-9 to TRBJ2-2, with TRBD1 as a possible D gene (7 bases). V shed 5 bases and J shed 5 bases, with 12 bases lying between them. This CDR3 has 14 residues. The germline CDR1 and CDR2 sequences are SEHNR and FQNEAQ (reference sequence). The CDR3 reads CASSKSGGTGELFF. CDR3 coding DNA: TGTGCCAGCAGCAAATCAGGGGGGACCGGGGAGCTGTTTTTT. Based on the CDR3 plus reference TRBV7-9 and TRBJ2-2, the full variable domain is DTGVSQNPRHKITKRGQNVTFRCDPISEHNRLYWYRQTLGQGPEFLTYFQNEAQLEKSRLLSDRFSAERPKGSFSTLEIQRTEQGDSAMYLCASSKSGGTGELFFGEGSRLTVL.

The chain employs TRBV19 and TRBJ1-5; D unclear. V was shortened by 3 bases and J by 0 bases, with 9 bases between the two germline ends. CDR1 LNHDA and CDR2 SQIVND come from the germline V gene (reference sequence). The CDR3 covers 15 residues. CDR3 region: CASSIPAYSNQPQHF. The CDR3 DNA is TGTGCCAGTAGTATCCCCGCCTATAGCAATCAGCCCCAGCATTTT.

This clone was picked up one time. J is TRBJ1-1 and V is TRBV19; 8 bases map to TRBD1. CDR1 is LNHDA and CDR2 is SQIVND in the germline V gene (reference sequence). The CDR3 totals 16 residues. V trimming: 4 bases; J trimming: 4 bases; junction bases outside the gene matches: 11. The CDR3 sequence is CASSTKDRGGSTEAFF. CDR3 coding DNA: TGTGCCAGTAGTACCAAAGACAGGGGAGGGAGCACTGAAGCTTTCTTT.

J is TRBJ1-3 and V is TRBV28, with D tentatively TRBD1 (6 bases). Germline V gives CDR1 MDHEN, CDR2 SYDVKM. The CDR3 length is 14 residues. V was pared by 3 bases and J by 7 bases, with 13 bases between. CDR3 residues: CASSFPGVLNTIYF. The CDR3 DNA follows: TGTGCCAGCAGTTTCCCAGGGGTGTTGAACACCATATATTTT.

This chain links TRBV10-3 with TRBJ2-7, with TRBD2 identical over 7 bases. In germline, CDR1 is ENHRY, CDR2 SYGVKD. V lost 6 bases, J lost 7 bases, and 12 bases stayed unmatched. The CDR3 consists of 14 residues. The CDR3 is CAIRQTSSQEEQYF. In DNA form, the CDR3 reads TGTGCCATCAGACAGACTAGCTCCCAAGAGGAGCAGTACTTC.

As to this clone: This same CDR3 is encoded by further DNA sequences in the sample. The chain's CDR3 is CASSPAFSTDTQYF. The CDR3 nucleotides are TGCGCCAGCAGCCCGGCATTTAGCACAGATACGCAGTATTTT. The J gene is TRBJ2-3, the V gene TRBV5-1; D not certain. Trimming cost V 4 bases and J 0 bases, with 9 bases left between them. The CDR3 runs 14 residues. Germline values: CDR1 SGHRS, CDR2 YFSETQ.

The chain combines TRBV2 with TRBJ1-1; TRBD1 is a possible D gene (6 bases). Deletions cut 7 bases from V and 1 base from J, with 19 bases between. Germline V gene lookup returns CDR1 SNHLY and CDR2 FYNNEI. CDR3 length equals 16 residues. CDR3 bases: TGTGCCAGCACCAAAAGAGGGGGACGGACGAACACTGAAGCTTTCTTT. Translating gives CASTKRGGRTNTEAFF. Full variable domain (rest looked up from reference TRBV2 and TRBJ1-1): EPEVTQTPSHQVTQMGQEVILRCVPISNHLYFYWYRQILGQKVEFLVSFYNNEISEKSEIFDDQFSVERPDGSNFTLKIRSTKLEDSAMYFCASTKRGGRTNTEAFFGQGTRLTVV.

The chain links TRBV10-2 to TRBJ2-7; possibly TRBD2 for D (7 bases). This CDR3 is 14 amino acids long. Trimming took off 7 bases at V and 4 bases at J, with 17 bases between the two ends. Germline V gene data show CDR1 as WSHSY and CDR2 as SAAADI. The DNA for the CDR3 is TGCGCCAGCACCCTACTGGGGGGGGCGTACGAGCAGTACTTC. Translated: CASTLLGGAYEQYF.

The CDR3 DNA reads as TGTGCCAGCAGTCCCCCTCCCGGCGCTAGTGCGAGGACCGGGGAGCTGTTTTTT. Translating it yields CASSPPPGASARTGELFF. The chain joins TRBV28 to TRBJ2-2; D unclear. The CDR3 contains 18 residues. The germline V and J ends were trimmed by 5 bases and 5 bases, with 24 bases remaining between them. CDR1 is MDHEN, CDR2 SYDVKM, per germline.

This rearrangement joins TRBV5-4 to TRBJ2-1, with a possible D match to TRBD1 (5 bases). Trimming pared 5 bases from V and 2 bases from J, leaving 14 bases between. Germline lookup yields CDR1 SGHNT and CDR2 YYREEE (reference sequence). CDR3 length equals 15 residues. CDR3 region: CASRPQGTPYNEQFF. DNA of the CDR3: TGTGCCAGCAGGCCGCAGGGCACCCCCTACAATGAGCAGTTCTTC.

The V call is TRBV27, the J call TRBJ2-7, with 10 bases aligning to TRBD1. CDR3 length equals 13 residues. After removal of 8 bases from V and 4 bases from J, the junction contained 5 bases not matched to a gene. Germline-derived CDR1 and CDR2 are MNHEY and SMNVEV (reference sequence). The CDR3 spells CASGRDRGYEQYF. The CDR3 coding sequence is TGTGCCAGCGGGCGGGACAGGGGATACGAGCAGTACTTC.

This sequence joins TRBV29-1 and TRBJ1-2; no clear D. Trimming pared 6 bases from V and 0 bases from J, leaving 17 bases between. This CDR3 has 15 amino acids. Germline CDR1 reads SQVTM; CDR2 reads ANQGSEA. CDR3 in amino acids: CSVGPQEGANYGYTF. CDR3 DNA: TGCAGCGTCGGTCCTCAGGAGGGAGCTAACTATGGCTACACCTTC.

The chain is built from TRBV19 and TRBJ1-5; D may be TRBD1 (6 bases). Germline CDR1 is LNHDA and CDR2 is SQIVND (reference sequence). The length of the CDR3 is 16 residues. V lost 2 bases and J 0 bases, leaving 11 bases between the germline ends. DNA of the CDR3: TGTGCCAGTAGTATATGGGGCAGGGGTAGCAATCAGCCCCAGCATTTT. It specifies CASSIWGRGSNQPQHF.

V and J are TRBV14 and TRBJ2-7; D call uncertain. CDR1 is SGHDN, CDR2 FVKESK, per germline. Trimming cost V 3 bases and J 5 bases, with 14 bases left between them. The CDR3 spans 14 residues. DNA for the CDR3: TGTGCCAGCAGCCAGACGACCGGTCCGGACGAGCAGTACTTC. Translating it yields CASSQTTGPDEQYF. The full variable domain, with the rest looked up from reference TRBV14 and TRBJ2-7, is EAGVTQFPSHSVIEKGQTVTLRCDPISGHDNLYWYRRVMGKEIKFLLHFVKESKQDESGMPNNRFLAERTGGTYSTLKVQPAELEDSGVYFCASSQTTGPDEQYFGPGTRLTVT.

This clone was seen once. Within the sample, other DNA sequences also encode this same CDR3. This CDR3 reads CASSPGQGNTDTQYF. The CDR3 nucleotides are TGTGCCAGCTCACCGGGACAGGGGAACACAGATACGCAGTATTTT. The gene calls are TRBV18 and TRBJ2-3, with 10 bases aligning to TRBD1. V trimming: 3 bases; J trimming: 2 bases; junction bases outside the gene matches: 2. The CDR3 is 15 amino acids. Germline V CDR1 and CDR2: KGHSH, LQKENI.

The chain employs TRBV5-1 and TRBJ2-3; D is unclear. Germline V gene lookup returns CDR1 SGHRS and CDR2 YFSETQ. V shed 4 bases and J shed 2 bases, with 11 bases lying between them. The CDR3 contains 14 residues. The CDR3 DNA reads TGCGCCAGCAGCCCCGCGGTGGCCACAGATACGCAGTATTTT. Translation: CASSPAVATDTQYF.

The chain is built from TRBV18 and TRBJ2-7; D unresolved. CDR1 is KGHSH and CDR2 is LQKENI in the germline V gene. This CDR3 has 11 residues. V lost 5 bases and J 7 bases, leaving 9 bases between the germline ends. The CDR3 reads CASSSNWEQYF. The CDR3 DNA is TGTGCCAGCTCATCGAATTGGGAGCAGTACTTC.

This clone came up once. The chain uses TRBV15 and TRBJ2-1; D may be TRBD1 or TRBD2 (5 bases each). CDR1 is LNHNV, CDR2 YYDKDF, per germline (reference sequence). The CDR3 runs 14 residues. Trimming took off 0 bases at V and 7 bases at J, with 10 bases between the two ends. CDR3 DNA sequence: TGTGCCACCAGCAGAGATCCGGGACGGAATGAGCAGTTCTTC. As protein: CATSRDPGRNEQFF.